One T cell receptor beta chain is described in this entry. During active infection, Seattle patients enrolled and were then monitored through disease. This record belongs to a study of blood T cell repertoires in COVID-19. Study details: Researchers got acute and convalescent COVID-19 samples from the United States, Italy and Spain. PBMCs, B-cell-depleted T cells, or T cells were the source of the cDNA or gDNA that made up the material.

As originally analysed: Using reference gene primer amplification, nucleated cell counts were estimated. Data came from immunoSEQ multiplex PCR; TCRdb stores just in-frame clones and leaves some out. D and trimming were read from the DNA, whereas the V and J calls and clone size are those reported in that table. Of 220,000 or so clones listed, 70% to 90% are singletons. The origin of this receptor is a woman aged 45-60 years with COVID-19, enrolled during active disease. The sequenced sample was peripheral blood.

This CDR3 is CASSLGGQTYGYTF. In DNA form, the CDR3 reads TGTGCCAGCAGCTTGGGGGGACAGACTTATGGCTACACCTTC. The chain couples TRBV5-4 to TRBJ1-2; 7 nucleotides agree with TRBD1. Per the germline V gene, CDR1 is SGHNT and CDR2 is YYREEE (reference sequence). This CDR3 is built from 14 residues. V trimming: 0 bases; J trimming: 5 bases; junction bases outside the gene matches: 4.